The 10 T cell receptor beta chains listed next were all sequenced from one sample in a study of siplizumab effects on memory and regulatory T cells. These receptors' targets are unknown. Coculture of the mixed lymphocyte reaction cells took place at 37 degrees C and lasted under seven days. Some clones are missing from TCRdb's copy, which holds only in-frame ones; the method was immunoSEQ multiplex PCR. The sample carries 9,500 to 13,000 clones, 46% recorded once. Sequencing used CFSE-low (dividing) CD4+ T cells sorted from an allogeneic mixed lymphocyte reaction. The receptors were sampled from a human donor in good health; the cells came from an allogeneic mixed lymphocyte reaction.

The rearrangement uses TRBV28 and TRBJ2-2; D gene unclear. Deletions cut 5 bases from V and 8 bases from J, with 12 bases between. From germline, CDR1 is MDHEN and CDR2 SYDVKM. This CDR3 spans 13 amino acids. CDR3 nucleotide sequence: TGTGCCAGCAGTCGATCTTTGCGAGGGGAGCTGTTTTTT. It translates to CASSRSLRGELFF.

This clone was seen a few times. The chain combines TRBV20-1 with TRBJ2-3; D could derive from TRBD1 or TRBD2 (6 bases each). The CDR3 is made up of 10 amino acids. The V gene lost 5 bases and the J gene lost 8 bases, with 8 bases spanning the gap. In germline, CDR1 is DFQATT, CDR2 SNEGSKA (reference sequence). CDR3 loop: CSAEGGTQYF. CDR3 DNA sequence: TGCAGTGCTGAGGGGGGTACGCAGTATTTT.

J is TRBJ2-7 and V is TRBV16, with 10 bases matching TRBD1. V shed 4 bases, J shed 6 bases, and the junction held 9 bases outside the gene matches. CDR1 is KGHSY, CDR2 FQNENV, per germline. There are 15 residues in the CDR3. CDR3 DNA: TGTGCCAGCAGCCCCCGGGACAGGGGTTTTGGCGAGCAGTACTTC. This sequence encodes CASSPRDRGFGEQYF.

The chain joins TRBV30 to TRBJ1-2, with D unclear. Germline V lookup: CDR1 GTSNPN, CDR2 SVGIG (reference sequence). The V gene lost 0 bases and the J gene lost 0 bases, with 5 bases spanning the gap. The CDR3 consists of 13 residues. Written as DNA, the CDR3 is TGTGCCTGGAGTGTAAGGTCTAACTATGGCTACACCTTC. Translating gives CAWSVRSNYGYTF.

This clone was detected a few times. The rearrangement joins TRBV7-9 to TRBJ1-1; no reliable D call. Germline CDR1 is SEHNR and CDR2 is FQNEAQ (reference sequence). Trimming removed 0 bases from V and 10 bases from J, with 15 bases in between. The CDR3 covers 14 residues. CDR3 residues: CASSLAPGTKRAFF. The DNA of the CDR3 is TGTGCCAGCAGCTTAGCACCAGGCACGAAGAGAGCTTTCTTT.

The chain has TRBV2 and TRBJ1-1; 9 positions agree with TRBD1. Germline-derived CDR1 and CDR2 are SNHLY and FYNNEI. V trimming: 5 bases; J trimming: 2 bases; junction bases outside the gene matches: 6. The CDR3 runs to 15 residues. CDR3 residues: CASSPRTGANTEAFF. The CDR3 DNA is TGTGCCAGCAGTCCTCGGACAGGGGCTAACACTGAAGCTTTCTTT.

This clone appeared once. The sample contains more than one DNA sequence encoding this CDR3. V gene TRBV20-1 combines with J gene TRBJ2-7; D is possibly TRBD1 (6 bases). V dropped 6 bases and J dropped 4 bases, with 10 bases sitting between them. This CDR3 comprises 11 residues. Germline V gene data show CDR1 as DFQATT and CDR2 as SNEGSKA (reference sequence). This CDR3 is CSAATGYEQYF. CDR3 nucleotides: TGCAGTGCAGCGACAGGTTACGAGCAGTACTTC.

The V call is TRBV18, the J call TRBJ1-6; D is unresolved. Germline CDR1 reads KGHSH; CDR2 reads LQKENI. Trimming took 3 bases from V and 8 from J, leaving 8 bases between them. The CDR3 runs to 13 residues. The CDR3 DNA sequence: TGTGCCAGCTCACCGGACCGATATTCACCCCTCCACTTT. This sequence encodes CASSPDRYSPLHF.

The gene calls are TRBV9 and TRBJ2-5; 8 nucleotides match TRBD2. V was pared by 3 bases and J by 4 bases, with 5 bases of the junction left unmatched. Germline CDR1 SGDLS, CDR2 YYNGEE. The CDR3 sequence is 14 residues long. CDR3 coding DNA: TGTGCCAGCAGCGGAAAAGCGGGAGCAGAGACCCAGTACTTC. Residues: CASSGKAGAETQYF.

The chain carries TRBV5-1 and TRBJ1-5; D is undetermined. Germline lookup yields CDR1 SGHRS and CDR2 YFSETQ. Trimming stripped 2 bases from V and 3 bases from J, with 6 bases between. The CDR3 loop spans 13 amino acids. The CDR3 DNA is TGCGCCAGCAGCTTAGACGTCAATCAGCCCCAGCATTTT. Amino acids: CASSLDVNQPQHF. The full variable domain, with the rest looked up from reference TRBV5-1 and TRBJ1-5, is KAGVTQTPRYLIKTRGQQVTLSCSPISGHRSVSWYQQTPGQGLQFLFEYFSETQRNKGNFPGRFSGRQFSNSRSEMNVSTLELGDSALYLCASSLDVNQPQHFGDGTRLSIL.